This TCR beta chain was observed in a study of T cells in Graves' hyperthyroidism and ophthalmopathy. CDR1 MNHNS and CDR2 SASEGT come from the germline V gene. The CDR3 sequence is 12 residues long. V lost 10 bases to trimming and J lost 3 bases, with 12 bases between them. From RNA transcripts, TCR beta CDR3 regions were amplified. First-round RT-PCR of the TCR CDR3 relied on the HTBI primer set. TCRdb independently ran MiXCR on the multiplex PCR reads; one entry per CDR3 protein. The sample includes 660,000 or so distinct CDR3 sequences, 20% to 25% of them seen just once. Diagnosis relied on clinical symptoms, serum thyroxine and TRAb, thyroid ultrasound and orbital computed tomography. This clonotype was detected many times.

This TCR derives from a man under 40 with Graves' ophthalmopathy. Source material: blood. The V gene is TRBV6-1, the J gene TRBJ1-2, with D possibly being TRBD1 (5 bases). Here the CDR3 reads CATSRADYGYTF. CDR3 DNA sequence: TGTGCCACCAGCAGGGCAGACTATGGCTACACCTTC.